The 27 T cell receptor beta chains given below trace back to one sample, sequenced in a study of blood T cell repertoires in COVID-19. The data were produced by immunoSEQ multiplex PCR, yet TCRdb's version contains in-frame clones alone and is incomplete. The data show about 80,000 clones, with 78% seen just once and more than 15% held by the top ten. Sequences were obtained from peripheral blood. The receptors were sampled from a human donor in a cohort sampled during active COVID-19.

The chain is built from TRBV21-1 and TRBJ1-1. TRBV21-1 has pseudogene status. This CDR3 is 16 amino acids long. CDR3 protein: CASSKGGGSGNTEAFF. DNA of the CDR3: TGTGCCAGCAGCAAAGGCGGAGGGAGTGGGAACACTGAAGCTTTCTTT.

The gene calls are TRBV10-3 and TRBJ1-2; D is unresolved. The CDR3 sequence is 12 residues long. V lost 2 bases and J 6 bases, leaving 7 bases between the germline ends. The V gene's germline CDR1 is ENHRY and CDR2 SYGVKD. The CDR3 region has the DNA TGTGCCATCAGTGAGCGGGTAAATGGCTACACCTTC. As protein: CAISERVNGYTF.

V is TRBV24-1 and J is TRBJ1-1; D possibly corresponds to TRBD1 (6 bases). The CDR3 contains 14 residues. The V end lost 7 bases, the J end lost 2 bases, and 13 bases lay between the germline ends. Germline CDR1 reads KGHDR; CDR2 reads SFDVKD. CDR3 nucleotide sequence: TGTGCCACCAGGGACGGACAGACAAACACTGAAGCTTTCTTT. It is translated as CATRDGQTNTEAFF.

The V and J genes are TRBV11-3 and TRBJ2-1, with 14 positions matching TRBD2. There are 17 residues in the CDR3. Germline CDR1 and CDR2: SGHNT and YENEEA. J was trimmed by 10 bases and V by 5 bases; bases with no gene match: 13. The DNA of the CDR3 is TGTGCCAGCAGCCCTCAAGATCGGGGACTAGCGGGAGAAGAGCAGTTCTTC. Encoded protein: CASSPQDRGLAGEEQFF.

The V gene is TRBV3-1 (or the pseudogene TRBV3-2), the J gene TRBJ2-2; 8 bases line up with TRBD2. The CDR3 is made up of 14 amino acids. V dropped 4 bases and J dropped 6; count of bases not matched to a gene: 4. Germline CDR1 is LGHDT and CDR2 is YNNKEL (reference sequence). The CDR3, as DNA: TGTGCCAGCAGCCGTCCAGCGGGGGCCGGGGAGCTGTTTTTT. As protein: CASSRPAGAGELFF.

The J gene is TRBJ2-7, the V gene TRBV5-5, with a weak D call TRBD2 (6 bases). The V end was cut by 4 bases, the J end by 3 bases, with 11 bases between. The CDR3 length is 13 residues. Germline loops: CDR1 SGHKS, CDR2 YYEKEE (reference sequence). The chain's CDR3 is CASSPGDFYEQYF. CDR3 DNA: TGTGCCAGCAGCCCCGGGGACTTCTACGAGCAGTACTTC.

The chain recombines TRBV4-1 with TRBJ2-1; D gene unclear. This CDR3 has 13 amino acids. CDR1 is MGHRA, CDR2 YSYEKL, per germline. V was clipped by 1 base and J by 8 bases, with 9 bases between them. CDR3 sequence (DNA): TGCGCCAGCAGCCAAGTAAGAGGCGATGAGCAGTTCTTC. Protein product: CASSQVRGDEQFF.

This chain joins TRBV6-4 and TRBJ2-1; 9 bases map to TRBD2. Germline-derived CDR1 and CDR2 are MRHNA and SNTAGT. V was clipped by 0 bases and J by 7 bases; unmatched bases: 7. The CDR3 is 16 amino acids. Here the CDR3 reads CASSDSIRGGGNEQFF. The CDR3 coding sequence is TGTGCCAGCAGTGACTCTATTCGCGGGGGGGGGAATGAGCAGTTCTTC.

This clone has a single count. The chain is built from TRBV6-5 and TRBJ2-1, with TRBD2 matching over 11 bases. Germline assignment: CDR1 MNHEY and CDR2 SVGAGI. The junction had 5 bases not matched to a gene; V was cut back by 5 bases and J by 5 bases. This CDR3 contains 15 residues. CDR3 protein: CASSILAGVNNEQFF. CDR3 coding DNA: TGTGCCAGCAGTATACTAGCGGGAGTTAACAATGAGCAGTTCTTC.

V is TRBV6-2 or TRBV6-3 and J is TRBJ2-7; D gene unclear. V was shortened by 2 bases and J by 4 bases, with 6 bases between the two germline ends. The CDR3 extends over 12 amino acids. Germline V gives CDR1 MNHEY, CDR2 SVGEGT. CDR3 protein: CASSYPRYEQYF. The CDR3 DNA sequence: TGTGCCAGCAGTTACCCCCGTTACGAGCAGTACTTC.

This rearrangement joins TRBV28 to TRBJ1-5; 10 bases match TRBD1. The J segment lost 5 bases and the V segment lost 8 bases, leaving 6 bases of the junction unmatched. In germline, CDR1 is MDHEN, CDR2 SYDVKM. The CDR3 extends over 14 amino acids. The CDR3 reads CASGSGQGDQPQHF. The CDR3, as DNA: TGTGCCAGCGGCTCTGGACAGGGGGATCAGCCCCAGCATTTT. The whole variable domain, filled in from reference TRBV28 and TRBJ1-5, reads DVKVTQSSRYLVKRTGEKVFLECVQDMDHENMFWYRQDPGLGLRLIYFSYDVKMKEKGDIPEGYSVSREKKERFSLILESASTNQTSMYLCASGSGQGDQPQHFGDGTRLSIL.

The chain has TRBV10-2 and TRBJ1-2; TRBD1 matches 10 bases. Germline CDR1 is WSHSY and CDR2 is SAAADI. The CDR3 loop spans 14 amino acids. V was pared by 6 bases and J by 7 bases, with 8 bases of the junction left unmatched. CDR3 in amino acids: CASRLGQGEGGYTF. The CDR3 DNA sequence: TGCGCCAGCAGATTAGGACAGGGGGAGGGTGGCTACACCTTC.

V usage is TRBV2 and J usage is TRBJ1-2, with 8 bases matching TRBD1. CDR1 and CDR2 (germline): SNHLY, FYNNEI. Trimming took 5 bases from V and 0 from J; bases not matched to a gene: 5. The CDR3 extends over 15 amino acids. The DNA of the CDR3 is TGTGCCAGCAGTCCTGGGACAGGTACTAACTATGGCTACACCTTC. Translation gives CASSPGTGTNYGYTF.

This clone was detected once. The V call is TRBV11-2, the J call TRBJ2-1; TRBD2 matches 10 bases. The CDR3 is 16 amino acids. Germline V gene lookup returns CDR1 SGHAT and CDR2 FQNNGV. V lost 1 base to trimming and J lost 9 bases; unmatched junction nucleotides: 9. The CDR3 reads CASSLVGQRGGVEQFF. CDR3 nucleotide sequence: TGTGCCAGCAGCTTAGTGGGCCAGCGGGGGGGCGTTGAGCAGTTCTTC.

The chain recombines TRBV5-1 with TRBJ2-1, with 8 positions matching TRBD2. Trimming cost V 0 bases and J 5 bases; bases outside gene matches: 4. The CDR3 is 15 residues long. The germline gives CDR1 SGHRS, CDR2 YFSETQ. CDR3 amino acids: CASSLVSGINNEQFF. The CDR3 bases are TGCGCCAGCAGCTTGGTTAGCGGGATTAACAATGAGCAGTTCTTC.

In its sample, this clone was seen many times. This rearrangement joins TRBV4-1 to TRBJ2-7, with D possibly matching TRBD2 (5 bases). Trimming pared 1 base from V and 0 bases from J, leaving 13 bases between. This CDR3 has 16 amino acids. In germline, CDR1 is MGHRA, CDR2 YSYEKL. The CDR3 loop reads CASSQAISGSSYEQYV. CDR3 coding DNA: TGCGCCAGCAGCCAAGCGATCAGCGGCAGCTCCTACGAGCAGTACGTC.

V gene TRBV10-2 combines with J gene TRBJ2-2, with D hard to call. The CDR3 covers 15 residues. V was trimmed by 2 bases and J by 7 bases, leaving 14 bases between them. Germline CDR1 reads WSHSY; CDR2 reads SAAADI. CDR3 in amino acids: CASSEKLLLDGELFF. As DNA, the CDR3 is TGCGCCAGCAGTGAGAAGCTACTGTTAGACGGGGAGCTGTTTTTT.

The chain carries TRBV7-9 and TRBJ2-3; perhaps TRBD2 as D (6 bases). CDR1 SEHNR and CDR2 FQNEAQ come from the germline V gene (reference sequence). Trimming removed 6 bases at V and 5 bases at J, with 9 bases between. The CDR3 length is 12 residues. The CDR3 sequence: CASSQAGDTQYF. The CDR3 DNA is TGTGCCAGCAGTCAAGCGGGAGATACGCAGTATTTT.

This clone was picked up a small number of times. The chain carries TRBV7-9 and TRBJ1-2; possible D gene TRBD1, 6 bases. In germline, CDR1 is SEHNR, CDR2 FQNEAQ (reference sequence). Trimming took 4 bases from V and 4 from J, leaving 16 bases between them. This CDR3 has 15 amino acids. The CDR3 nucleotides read TGTGCCAGCAGCTCCTCGACAGGCATTCGCTATGGCTACACCTTC. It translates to CASSSSTGIRYGYTF.

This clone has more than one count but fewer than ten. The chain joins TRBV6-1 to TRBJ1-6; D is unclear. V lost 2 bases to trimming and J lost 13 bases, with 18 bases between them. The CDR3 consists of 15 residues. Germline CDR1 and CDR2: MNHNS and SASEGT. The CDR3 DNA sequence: TGTGCCAGCAGTGAATTAACGACACCCGTATCCCCCCTCCACTTT. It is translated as CASSELTTPVSPLHF.

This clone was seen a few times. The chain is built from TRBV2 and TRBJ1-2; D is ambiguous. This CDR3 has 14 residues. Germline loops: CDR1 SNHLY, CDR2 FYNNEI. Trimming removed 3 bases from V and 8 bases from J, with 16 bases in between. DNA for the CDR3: TGTGCCAGCAGTGACCGGGAGGATCCTTACGGCTACACCTTC. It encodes CASSDREDPYGYTF.

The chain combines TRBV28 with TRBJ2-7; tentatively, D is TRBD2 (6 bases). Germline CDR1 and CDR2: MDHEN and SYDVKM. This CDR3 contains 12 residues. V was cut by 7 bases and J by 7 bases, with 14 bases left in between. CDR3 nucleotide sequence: TGTGCCAGCATGGGGGACTCCCGAGAGCAGTACGTC. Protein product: CASMGDSREQYV.

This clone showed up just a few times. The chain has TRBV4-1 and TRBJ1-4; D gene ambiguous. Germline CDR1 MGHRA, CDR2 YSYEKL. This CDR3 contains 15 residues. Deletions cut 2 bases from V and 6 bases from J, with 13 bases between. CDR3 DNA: TGCGCCAGCAGCCAAATGGACGGAGGATATGAAAAACTGTTTTTT. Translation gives CASSQMDGGYEKLFF.

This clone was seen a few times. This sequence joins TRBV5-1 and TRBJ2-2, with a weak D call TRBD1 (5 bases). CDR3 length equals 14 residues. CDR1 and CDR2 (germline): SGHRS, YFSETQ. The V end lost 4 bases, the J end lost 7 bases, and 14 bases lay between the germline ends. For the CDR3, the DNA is TGCGCCAGCAGCGAAGGACACCCCATCGGGGAGCTGTTTTTT. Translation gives CASSEGHPIGELFF. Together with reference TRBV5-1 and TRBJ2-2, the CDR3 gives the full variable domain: KAGVTQTPRYLIKTRGQQVTLSCSPISGHRSVSWYQQTPGQGLQFLFEYFSETQRNKGNFPGRFSGRQFSNSRSEMNVSTLELGDSALYLCASSEGHPIGELFFGEGSRLTVL.

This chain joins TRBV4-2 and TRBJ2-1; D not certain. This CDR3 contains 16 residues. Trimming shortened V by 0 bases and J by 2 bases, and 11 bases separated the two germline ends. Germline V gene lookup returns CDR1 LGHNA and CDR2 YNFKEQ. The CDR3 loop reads CASSQEDQRTYNEQFF. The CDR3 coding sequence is TGTGCCAGCAGCCAAGAGGATCAGAGGACCTACAATGAGCAGTTCTTC.

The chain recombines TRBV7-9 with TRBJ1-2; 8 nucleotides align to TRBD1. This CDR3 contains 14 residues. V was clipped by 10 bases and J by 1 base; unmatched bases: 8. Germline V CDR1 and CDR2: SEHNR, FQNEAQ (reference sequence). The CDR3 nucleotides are TGTGCCACATCCGGGACAGGAGTTAACTATGGCTACACCTTC. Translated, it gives CATSGTGVNYGYTF.

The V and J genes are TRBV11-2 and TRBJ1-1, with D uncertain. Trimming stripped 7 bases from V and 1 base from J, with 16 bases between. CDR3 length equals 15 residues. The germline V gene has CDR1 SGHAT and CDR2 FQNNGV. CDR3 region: CASTGWEDPNTEAFF. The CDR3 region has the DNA TGTGCCAGCACGGGGTGGGAAGACCCGAACACTGAAGCTTTCTTT.